This T cell receptor beta chain originates from a study of Ad26.COV2.S vaccination and SARS-CoV-2 variants (dated by TCRdb to the early 2020s). Regarding the complete study: Vaccine-arm donors were drawn from COV1001, a multicentre, randomized, double-blind, placebo-controlled phase I-IIa trial of Ad26.COV2.S in healthy adults. Ad26.COV2.S was administered intramuscularly at a dose of 5x10^10 or 1x10^11 viral particles, either as one shot or as two shots given 56 days apart. TCRbeta repertoire sequencing served as the tool for gauging how specific and how broad the SARS-CoV-2-reactive T cell receptors were following Ad26.COV2.S vaccination. A total of around 32 samples were included in the TCR-sequenced set, comprising roughly 19 Ad26.COV2.S vaccine recipients, 5 placebo recipients and 8 SARS-CoV-2 convalescent individuals. Participants in the trial were split at random into five groups of five each, receiving low-dose or high-dose Ad26.COV2.S once or twice, or else placebo on both occasions. Blinding of investigators to trial group allocation was maintained during experiments and outcome assessment.

The germline V gene (reference sequence) provides CDR1 LNHNV and CDR2 YYDKDF. Trimming leaves V shorter by 0 bases and J shorter by 3 bases, with the junction holding 8 bases beyond the gene matches. Including cysteine and phenylalanine, the CDR3 has 16 amino acids. Just the 48-base CDR3 DNA is kept, in frame starting at base 1. Study-wide conclusions, independent of this receptor: Substantial breadth of spike-specific CD8+ and CD4+ T cell responses was reported after vaccination. Ad26.COV2.S recipients had higher spike-specific TCR breadth than placebo recipients (P = 0.0014). According to the authors, total T cell responses may have been underestimated by the TCR breadth and depth analyses. Comparable non-spike TCR breadth was observed between vaccine and placebo recipients, consistent with only spike being contained in the vaccine. The study lacked the statistical power to compare responses across vaccine doses or regimens.

On this clone: The antigen this receptor binds is unknown. Base quality data are lacking; no much larger clone is found one base away.

The sample's treatment or condition, from its label and the paper: 19 received Ad26.COV2.S at low or high dose, single or two shots; 5 received placebo; per-sample allocation not given. For vaccine and placebo recipients, the sequenced repertoires came from samples collected on day 63 after the first injection. In Cohort 1b, about 25 adults aged 18-55 years were enrolled at a single site in Boston, USA, between 29 July and 7 August 2020. Ad26.COV2.S was a replication-incompetent adenovirus type 26 vector expressing a prefusion-stabilized SARS-CoV-2 spike protein from the original Wuhan strain. TCRbeta CDR3 regions were sequenced with the immunoSEQ Assay. After extraction, genomic DNA underwent amplification by bias-controlled multiplex PCR, followed by high-throughput sequencing. In the authors' own workflow: To quantify the absolute abundance of every unique TCRbeta CDR3 region, sequences were collapsed and filtered. T cell fraction was estimated by normalization of TCRbeta template counts to usable DNA, with usable DNA being measured through amplification of reference genes present in all nucleated cells. Repertoire TCRs were annotated as SARS-CoV-2-specific by exact matching of V gene, CDR3 amino acid sequence and J gene to a known reactive TCR set. The reference SARS-CoV-2 TCR set came from MIRA and was filtered for enrichment in COVID-19-positive ImmuneCODE repertoires, removing public or cross-reactive TCRs. Using the MIRA antigens, annotated TCRs were further analysed by specific ORF or by position within an ORF. Depth was the summed frequency of annotated unique rearrangements, while breadth was defined as annotated unique rearrangements over total unique productive rearrangements. Two-sided Wilcoxon rank-sum tests were applied when comparing TCR breadth between groups. Entries here come from immuneACCESS through TCRdb and include only in-frame sequences with V and J called. Some clones fail to appear in such tables; in the studies checked, an unresolved V gene covers under half of the shortfall, and the cause of the remainder is unknown. That table gives V, J and clone size, and the DNA gave D and trimming. A total of 380,000 or so clones appear in this sample, about nine tenths of them only once. 6.4% of the sample is in the top ten clones.

The chain is assembled from TRBV15 and TRBJ2-7; 7 of the junction bases match TRBD1. This clonotype originated in a person between 18 and 65 years old who received the Ad26.COV2.S COVID-19 vaccine or a placebo. This specimen consisted of peripheral blood, obtained in a trial of Ad26.COV2.S vaccine versus placebo. The CDR3 reads as follows: CATSRDLSQGDYEQYF. The DNA sequence reads TGTGCCACCAGCAGAGATCTAAGCCAGGGGGACTACGAGCAGTACTTC.